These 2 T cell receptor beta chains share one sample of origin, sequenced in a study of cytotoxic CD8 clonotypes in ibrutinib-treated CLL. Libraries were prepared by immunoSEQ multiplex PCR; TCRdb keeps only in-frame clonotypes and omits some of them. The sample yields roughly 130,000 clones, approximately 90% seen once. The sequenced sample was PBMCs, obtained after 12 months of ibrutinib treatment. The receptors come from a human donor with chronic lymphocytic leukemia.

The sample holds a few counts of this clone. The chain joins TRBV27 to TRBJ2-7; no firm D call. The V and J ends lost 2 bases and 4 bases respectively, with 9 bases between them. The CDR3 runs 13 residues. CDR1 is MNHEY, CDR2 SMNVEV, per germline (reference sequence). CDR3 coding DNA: TGTGCCAGCAGTTTAGCCGCGAGGTACGAGCAGTACTTC. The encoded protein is CASSLAARYEQYF.

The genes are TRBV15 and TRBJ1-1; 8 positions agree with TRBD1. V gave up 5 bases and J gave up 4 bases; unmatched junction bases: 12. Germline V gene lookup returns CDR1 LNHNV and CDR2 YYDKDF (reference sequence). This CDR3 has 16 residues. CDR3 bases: TGTGCCACCAGCGGTGCAGGGGGCGCCGCTAGCACTGAAGCTTTCTTT. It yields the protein CATSGAGGAASTEAFF.